This TCR beta chain was captured in a study of PD-1 blockade in classical Hodgkin lymphoma. There was relapse after autologous stem cell transplantation in every patient, and there was variation in brentuximab vedotin exposure. Patients showed best responses of complete response, partial response or progressive disease. As concerns this clone: What it recognizes is unknown.

Points from the study as a whole: TCR diversity rose significantly by C4D1 in CD4+ but not CD8+ cells.

Data came from immunoSEQ multiplex PCR; TCRdb stores just in-frame clones and leaves some out. The table shows tens of thousands of clones, with over 55% occurring only once. There are 15 residues in the CDR3. Looked up from germline, CDR1 is SGHTA and CDR2 is FQGNSA. V lost 2 bases, J lost 5 bases, and 15 bases lay in between. The clonotype originates from a human donor with classical Hodgkin lymphoma. V gene TRBV7-2 combines with J gene TRBJ1-2; D is possibly TRBD1 (6 bases). Sequenced material: peripheral blood mononuclear cells (PBMCs), taken at baseline. The CDR3 DNA follows: TGTGCCAGCAGCTTATCGACAGGAATTCAATATGGCTACACCTTC. This encodes CASSLSTGIQYGYTF.